This T cell receptor beta chain came from a study of T-cell memory formation after mild COVID-19. The table lists this clonotype with many counts. Its specificity is unknown. Study-level points and caveats: Pre-infection memory showed some responding clones, and this suggested that cross-reactive memory joined.

V lost 0 bases, J lost 2 bases, and 19 bases lay in between. Germline lookup yields CDR1 SGHRS and CDR2 YFSETQ. The CDR3 contains 18 residues. 5'RACE with constant-segment primers built TCRalpha and TCRbeta cDNA libraries with UMIs. TCRdb ran MiXCR on the 5' RACE reads and lists one entry per CDR3 protein. The table shows approximately 300,000 distinct CDR3 sequences, with about a sixth occurring only once. What was sequenced was PBMCs or a T cell subset sorted from them (not recorded which). This sequence joins TRBV5-1 and TRBJ2-3, with D uncertain. The origin of this receptor is a man aged 18 to 29 who had mild COVID-19 (a few samples of this study predate the infection). Cell type and time point are not known. The DNA of the CDR3 is TGCGCCAGCAGCTTGGCCATTCACTCCGACCCAGCCACAGATACGCAGTATTTT. The encoded protein is CASSLAIHSDPATDTQYF.